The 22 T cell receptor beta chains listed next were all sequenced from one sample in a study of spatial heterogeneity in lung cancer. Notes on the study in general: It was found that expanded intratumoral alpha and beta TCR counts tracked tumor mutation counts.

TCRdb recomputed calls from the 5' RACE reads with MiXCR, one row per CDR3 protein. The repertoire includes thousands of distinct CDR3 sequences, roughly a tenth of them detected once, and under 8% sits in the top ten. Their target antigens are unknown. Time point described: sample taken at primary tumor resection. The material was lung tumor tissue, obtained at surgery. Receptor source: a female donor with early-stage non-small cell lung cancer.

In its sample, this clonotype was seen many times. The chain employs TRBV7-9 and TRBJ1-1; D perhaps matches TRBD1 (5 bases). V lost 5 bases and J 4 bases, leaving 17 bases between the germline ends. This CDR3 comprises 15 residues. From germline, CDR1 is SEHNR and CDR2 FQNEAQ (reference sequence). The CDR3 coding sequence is TGTGCCAGCAGCCCAGAAGGTATGGGGGGCACTGAAGCTTTCTTT. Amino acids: CASSPEGMGGTEAFF.

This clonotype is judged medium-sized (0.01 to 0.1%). The CDR3 is CASSLDLVAGFVGVDQETQYF. Here the CDR3 DNA reads TGTGCCAGCAGCTTAGATCTAGTGGCAGGGTTCGTCGGTGTGGACCAAGAGACCCAGTACTTC. This chain connects TRBV11-2 to TRBJ2-5; D perhaps matches TRBD1 (5 bases). The CDR3 runs 21 residues. Looked up from germline, CDR1 is SGHAT and CDR2 is FQNNGV. V was pared by 0 bases and J by 0 bases, with 26 bases between.

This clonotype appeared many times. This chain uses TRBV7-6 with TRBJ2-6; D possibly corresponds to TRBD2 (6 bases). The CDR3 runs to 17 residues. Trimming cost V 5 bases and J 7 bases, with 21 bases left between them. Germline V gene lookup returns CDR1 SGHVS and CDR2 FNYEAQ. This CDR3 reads CASSLAGIGGIANVLTF. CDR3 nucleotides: TGTGCCAGCAGCCTTGCTGGAATCGGAGGGATAGCCAACGTCCTGACTTTC.

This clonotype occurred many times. The CDR3 nucleotides are TGTGCCAGCAGTTCCGTAAAGGGGACAGGGCGCGAGCAGTACTTC. Residues: CASSSVKGTGREQYF. The rearrangement uses TRBV12-3 or TRBV12-4 and TRBJ2-7; 9 nucleotides match TRBD1. The CDR3 covers 15 residues. Germline trimming cut 4 bases from V and 6 bases from J; bases unmatched to any gene: 10.

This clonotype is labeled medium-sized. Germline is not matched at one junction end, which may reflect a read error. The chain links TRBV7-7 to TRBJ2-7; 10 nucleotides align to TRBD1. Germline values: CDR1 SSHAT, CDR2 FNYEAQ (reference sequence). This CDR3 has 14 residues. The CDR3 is CASTRGQGPYEQYF. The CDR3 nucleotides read TGTGCTAGCACCCGGGGACAGGGGCCCTACGAGCAGTACTTC.

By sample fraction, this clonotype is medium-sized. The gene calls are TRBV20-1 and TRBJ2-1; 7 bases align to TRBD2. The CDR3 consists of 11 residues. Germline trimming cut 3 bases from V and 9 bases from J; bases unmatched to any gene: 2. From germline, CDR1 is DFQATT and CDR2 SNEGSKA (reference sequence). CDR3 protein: CSASGGTEQFF. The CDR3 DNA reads TGCAGTGCTAGCGGGGGGACTGAGCAGTTCTTC.

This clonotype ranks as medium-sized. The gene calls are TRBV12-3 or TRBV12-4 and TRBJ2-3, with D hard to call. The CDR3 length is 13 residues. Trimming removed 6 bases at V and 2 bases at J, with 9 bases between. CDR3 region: CASSLPPTDTQYF. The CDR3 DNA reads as TGTGCCAGCAGCCTACCTCCCACAGATACGCAGTATTTT.

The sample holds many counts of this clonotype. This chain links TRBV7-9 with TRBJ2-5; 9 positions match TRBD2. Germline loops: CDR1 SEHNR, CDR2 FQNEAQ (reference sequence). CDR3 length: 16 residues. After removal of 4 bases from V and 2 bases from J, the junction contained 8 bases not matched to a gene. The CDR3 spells CASSWPQAGGQETQYF. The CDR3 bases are TGTGCCAGCAGCTGGCCCCAGGCGGGGGGGCAAGAGACCCAGTACTTC.

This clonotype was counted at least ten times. In DNA form, the CDR3 reads TGTGCCAGCAGTTTAGAAGGCGCCTATAATTCACCCCTCCACTTT. Translating gives CASSLEGAYNSPLHF. This rearrangement joins TRBV27 to TRBJ1-6; no reliable D call. Germline values: CDR1 MNHEY, CDR2 SMNVEV (reference sequence). Trimming took 2 bases from V and 2 from J, leaving 7 bases between them. The CDR3 has 15 amino acids.

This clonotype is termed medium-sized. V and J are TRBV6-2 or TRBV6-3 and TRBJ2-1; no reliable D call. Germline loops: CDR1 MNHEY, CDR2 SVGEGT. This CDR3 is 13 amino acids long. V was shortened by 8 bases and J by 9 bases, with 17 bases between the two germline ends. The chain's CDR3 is CASFNGVGGEQFF. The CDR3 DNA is TGTGCCAGCTTTAACGGAGTCGGCGGTGAGCAGTTCTTC.

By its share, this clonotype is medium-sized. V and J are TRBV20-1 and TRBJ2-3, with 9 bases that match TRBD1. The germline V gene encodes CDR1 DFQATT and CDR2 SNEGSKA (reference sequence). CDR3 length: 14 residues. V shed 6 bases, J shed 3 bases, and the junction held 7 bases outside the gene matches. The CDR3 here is CSAPGTGRTDTQYF. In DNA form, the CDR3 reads TGCAGTGCCCCCGGGACAGGGAGGACAGATACGCAGTATTTT.

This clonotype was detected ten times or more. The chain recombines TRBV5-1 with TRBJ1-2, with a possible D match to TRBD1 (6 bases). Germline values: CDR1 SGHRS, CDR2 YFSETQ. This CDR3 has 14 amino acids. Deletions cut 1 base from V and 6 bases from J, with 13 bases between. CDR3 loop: CASSLWGARNGYTF. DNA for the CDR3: TGCGCCAGCAGCTTGTGGGGGGCGCGGAATGGCTACACCTTC.

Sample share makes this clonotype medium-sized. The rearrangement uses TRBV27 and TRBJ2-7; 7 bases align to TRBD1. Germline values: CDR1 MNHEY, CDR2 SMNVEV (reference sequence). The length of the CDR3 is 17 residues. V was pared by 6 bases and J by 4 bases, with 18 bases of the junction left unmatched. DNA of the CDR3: TGTGCCAGCAGCCCCCGGCAAACAGGGGTAGTATCGTACGAGCAGTACTTC. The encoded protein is CASSPRQTGVVSYEQYF.

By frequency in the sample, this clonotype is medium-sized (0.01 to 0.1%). The CDR3 region is CASSGQGDFSIQLNQPQHF. CDR3 bases: TGTGCCAGCAGTGGACAGGGGGATTTTTCCATACAACTAAATCAGCCCCAGCATTTT. The chain employs TRBV6-2 or TRBV6-3 and TRBJ1-5; 10 nucleotides line up with TRBD1. The CDR3 has 19 amino acids. V was pared by 5 bases and J by 4 bases, with 17 bases of the junction left unmatched. CDR1 and CDR2 (germline): MNHEY, SVGEGT.

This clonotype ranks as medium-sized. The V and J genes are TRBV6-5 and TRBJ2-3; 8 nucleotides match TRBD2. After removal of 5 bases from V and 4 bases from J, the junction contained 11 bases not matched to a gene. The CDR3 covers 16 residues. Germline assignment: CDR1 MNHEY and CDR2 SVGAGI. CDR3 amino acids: CASSDLLAGSSDTQYF. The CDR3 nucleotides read TGTGCCAGCAGTGACCTCTTAGCGGGGTCTTCAGATACGCAGTATTTT.

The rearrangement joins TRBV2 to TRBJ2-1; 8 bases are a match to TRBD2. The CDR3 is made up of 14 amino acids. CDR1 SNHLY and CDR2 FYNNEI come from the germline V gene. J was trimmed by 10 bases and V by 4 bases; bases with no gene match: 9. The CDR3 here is CASSAEAGAKEQFF. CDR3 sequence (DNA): TGTGCCAGCAGTGCAGAAGCGGGGGCAAAGGAGCAGTTCTTC. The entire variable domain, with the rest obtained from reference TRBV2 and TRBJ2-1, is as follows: EPEVTQTPSHQVTQMGQEVILRCVPISNHLYFYWYRQILGQKVEFLVSFYNNEISEKSEIFDDQFSVERPDGSNFTLKIRSTKLEDSAMYFCASSAEAGAKEQFFGPGTRLTVL.

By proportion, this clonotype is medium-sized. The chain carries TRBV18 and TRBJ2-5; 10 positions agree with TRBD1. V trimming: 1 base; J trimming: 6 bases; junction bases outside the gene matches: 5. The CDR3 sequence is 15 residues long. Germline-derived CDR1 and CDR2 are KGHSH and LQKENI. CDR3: CASSPRDRGQKTQYF. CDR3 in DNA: TGTGCCAGCTCACCACGCGACAGGGGGCAAAAGACCCAGTACTTC.

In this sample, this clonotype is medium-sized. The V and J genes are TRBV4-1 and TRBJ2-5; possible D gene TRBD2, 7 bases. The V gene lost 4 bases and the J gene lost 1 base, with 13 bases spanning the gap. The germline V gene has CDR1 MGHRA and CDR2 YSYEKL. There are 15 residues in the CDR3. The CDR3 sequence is CASSRDGGRQETQYF. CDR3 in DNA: TGCGCCAGCAGCCGAGACGGGGGGCGCCAAGAGACCCAGTACTTC.

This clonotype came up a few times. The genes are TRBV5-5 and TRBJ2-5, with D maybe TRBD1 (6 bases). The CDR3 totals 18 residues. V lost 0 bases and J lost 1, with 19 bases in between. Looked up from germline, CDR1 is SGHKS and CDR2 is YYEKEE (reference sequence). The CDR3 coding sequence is TGTGCCAGCAGCTTGGGCAGCAGGGGCTGGATTTTCCAAGAGACCCAGTACTTC. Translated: CASSLGSRGWIFQETQYF.

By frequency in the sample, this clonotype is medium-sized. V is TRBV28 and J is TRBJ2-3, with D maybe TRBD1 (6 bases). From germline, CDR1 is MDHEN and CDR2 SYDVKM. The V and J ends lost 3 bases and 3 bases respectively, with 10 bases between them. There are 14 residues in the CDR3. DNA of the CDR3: TGTGCCAGCAGTTTTCTCCAGGGGACAGATACGCAGTATTTT. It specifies CASSFLQGTDTQYF.

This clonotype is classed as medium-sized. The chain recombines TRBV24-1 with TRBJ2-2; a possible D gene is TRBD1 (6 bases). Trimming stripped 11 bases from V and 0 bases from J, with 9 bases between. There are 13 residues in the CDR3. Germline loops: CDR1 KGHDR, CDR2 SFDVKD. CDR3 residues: CAMGDTNTGELFF. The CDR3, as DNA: TGTGCCATGGGGGACACGAACACCGGGGAGCTGTTTTTT.

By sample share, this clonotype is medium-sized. The CDR3 loop reads CACHSGTSGGMREQYF. The CDR3 DNA sequence: TGTGCCTGCCACTCCGGGACTAGCGGGGGGATGAGAGAGCAGTACTTC. The rearrangement joins TRBV30 to TRBJ2-7; 15 nucleotides line up with TRBD2. With V trimmed by 6 bases and J by 7 bases, 13 bases remained unmatched. CDR3 length equals 16 residues. Germline CDR1 is GTSNPN and CDR2 is SVGIG (reference sequence). Supplemented by reference TRBV30 and TRBJ2-7, the full variable domain reads SQTIHQWPATLVQPVGSPLSLECTVEGTSNPNLYWYRQAAGRGLQLLFYSVGIGQISSEVPQNLSASRPQDRQFILSSKKLLLSDSGFYLCACHSGTSGGMREQYFGPGTRLTVT.